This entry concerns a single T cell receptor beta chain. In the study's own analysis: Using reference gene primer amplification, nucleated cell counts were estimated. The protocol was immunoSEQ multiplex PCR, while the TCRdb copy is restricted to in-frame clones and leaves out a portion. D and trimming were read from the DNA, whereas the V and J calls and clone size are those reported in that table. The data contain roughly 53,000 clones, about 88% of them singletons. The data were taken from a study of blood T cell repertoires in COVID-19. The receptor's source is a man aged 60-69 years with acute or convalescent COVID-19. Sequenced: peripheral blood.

The CDR3 region is CASSQESRTGEAFF. CDR3 in DNA: TGTGCCAGCAGCCAAGAAAGCAGGACGGGGGAAGCTTTCTTT. The J gene is TRBJ1-1, the V gene TRBV14; D unresolved. The CDR3 has 14 amino acids. Germline V gene lookup returns CDR1 SGHDN and CDR2 FVKESK. The V end lost 0 bases, the J end lost 8 bases, and 13 bases lay between the germline ends.